The clone carrying this TCR beta chain was seen a handful of times. This entry comes from a study of early T cells in non-severe SARS-CoV-2 infection. The TCR library protocol attached unique molecular identifiers to the individual cDNA molecules. TCRdb re-called the 5' RACE reads with MiXCR, one entry per CDR3 protein. The sample includes approximately 65,000 distinct CDR3 sequences, about a tenth seen only once; the top ten take roughly 6%. Germline V gene data show CDR1 as LGHNA and CDR2 as YSLEER. The CDR3 extends over 14 amino acids. V dropped 1 base and J dropped 2 bases, with 7 bases sitting between them.

This receptor was identified in an adult who was a healthcare worker with PCR-confirmed SARS-CoV-2 infection or an uninfected control (not recorded which). This chain uses TRBV4-3 with TRBJ2-3; unclear D gene. Source material: whole blood. CDR3 nucleotides: TGCGCCAGCAGCCAAGTAGTCAACACAGATACGCAGTATTTT. It is translated as CASSQVVNTDTQYF.